Following are 28 T cell receptor beta chains from one sample sequenced in a study of early T cells in non-severe SARS-CoV-2 infection (dated by TCRdb to the early 2020s). The library was generated by 5' RACE. Data came from a NextSeq 500. TCRdb reran the public reads through fastp at Q25 and MiXCR, keeping productive beta chains. Each CDR3 protein appears once, grouped with its most common genes and DNA. Present in this sample are roughly 90,000 distinct CDR3 sequences, 14% to 15% of which were seen just once. Together, the top ten hold under 0.75% of the sample. Sequenced material: whole blood. Source of these receptors: an adult who was a healthcare worker with PCR-confirmed SARS-CoV-2 infection or an uninfected control (not recorded which).

This clonotype was detected a few times. The chain links TRBV19 to TRBJ1-2, with TRBD1 matching 7 bases. Losses at the gene ends were 2 bases for V and 7 bases for J; bases not matched to a gene: 4. The CDR3 has 13 residues. Germline loops: CDR1 LNHDA, CDR2 SQIVND (reference sequence). CDR3 nucleotide sequence: TGTGCCAGTAGTATAACAGGGGATTCTGGCTACACCTTC. Translated: CASSITGDSGYTF.

This clonotype has a handful of counts. The chain recombines TRBV2 with TRBJ2-3; 9 bases line up with TRBD2. The V and J ends lost 7 bases and 0 bases, in that order; junction bases with no gene match: 8. The CDR3 covers 16 residues. Per the germline V gene, CDR1 is SNHLY and CDR2 is FYNNEI. CDR3 in amino acids: CASNPRRGGSTDTQYF. The CDR3 DNA reads TGTGCCAGCAACCCAAGGCGGGGGGGTAGCACAGATACGCAGTATTTT.

This clonotype was picked up many times. The rearrangement links TRBV7-9 to TRBJ2-3; D ambiguous. This CDR3 contains 15 residues. Germline lookup yields CDR1 SEHNR and CDR2 FQNEAQ (reference sequence). V lost 3 bases and J lost 3, with 13 bases in between. The CDR3 reads CASSFRKEITDTQYF. The CDR3 DNA sequence: TGTGCCAGCAGCTTTCGAAAGGAGATTACAGATACGCAGTATTTT.

This clonotype has just a few counts. V is TRBV7-6 and J is TRBJ1-2; tentatively, D is TRBD1 (6 bases). This CDR3 region has 14 residues. Germline V gene lookup returns CDR1 SGHVS and CDR2 FNYEAQ. Trimming removed 5 bases at V and 6 bases at J, with 16 bases between. CDR3 sequence: CASSPVGGANGYTF. The CDR3, as DNA: TGTGCCAGCAGCCCCGTCGGGGGGGCGAATGGCTACACCTTC.

This clonotype has just a few counts. The genes are TRBV13 and TRBJ1-1; no clear D gene. The germline V gene has CDR1 PRHDT and CDR2 FYEKMQ (reference sequence). This CDR3 has 14 amino acids. V dropped 0 bases and J dropped 0 bases, with 5 bases sitting between them. DNA for the CDR3: TGTGCCAGCAGCTTAGGACGGTTGAACACTGAAGCTTTCTTT. Residues: CASSLGRLNTEAFF.

A few counts support this clonotype. This chain connects TRBV29-1 to TRBJ1-2; D remains ambiguous. CDR1 SQVTM and CDR2 ANQGSEA come from the germline V gene. This CDR3 is built from 12 residues. V lost 6 bases to trimming and J lost 0 bases, with 8 bases between them. CDR3 sequence (DNA): TGCAGCGTCTCCAGAGCTAACTATGGCTACACCTTC. Translated: CSVSRANYGYTF.

Ten or more counts support this clonotype. This chain's CDR3 is CASSLELDTEAFF. For the CDR3, the DNA is TGCGCCAGCAGCTTGGAATTAGACACTGAAGCTTTCTTT. The chain employs TRBV5-1 and TRBJ1-1; D gene ambiguous. CDR3 length: 13 residues. Trimming stripped 0 bases from V and 3 bases from J, with 6 bases between. Germline assignment: CDR1 SGHRS and CDR2 YFSETQ.

This clonotype was observed a handful of times. The CDR3 DNA follows: TGTGCCAGCAGACTACCGGGACAGGGCCAAACTAGCACAGATACGCAGTATTTT. Its translation: CASRLPGQGQTSTDTQYF. The genes are TRBV2 and TRBJ2-3; 9 bases are shared with TRBD1. Looked up from germline, CDR1 is SNHLY and CDR2 is FYNNEI. Trimming removed 6 bases from V and 0 bases from J; junction bases left unmatched: 13. This CDR3 is built from 18 residues.

The chain recombines TRBV4-1 with TRBJ1-5; a possible D gene is TRBD1 (5 bases). V was pared by 0 bases and J by 6 bases, with 12 bases between. The CDR3 covers 15 residues. CDR1 and CDR2 (germline): MGHRA, YSYEKL. In DNA, the CDR3 is TGCGCCAGCAGCCAAGATGACGGGGGACGTCAGCCCCAGCATTTT. This codes for CASSQDDGGRQPQHF.

There are a few counts of this clonotype. The rearrangement links TRBV11-2 to TRBJ2-5; 15 bases map to TRBD2. The CDR3 length is 16 residues. The J segment lost 5 bases and the V segment lost 5 bases, leaving 6 bases of the junction unmatched. The germline V gene encodes CDR1 SGHAT and CDR2 FQNNGV. The CDR3 bases are TGTGCCAGCAGCCGGACTAGCGGGGGGGCCTTGGAGACCCAGTACTTC. Amino acids: CASSRTSGGALETQYF.

V usage is TRBV25-1 and J usage is TRBJ1-6; D is ambiguous. Germline V gene lookup returns CDR1 MGHDK and CDR2 SYGVNS. The CDR3 runs to 16 residues. Between the trimmed V and J ends, which lost 3 bases and 7 bases, there was a span of 16 bases. CDR3 DNA: TGTGCCAGCAGTGACAGGCGGCGAACTGAAAATTCACCCCTCCACTTT. This gives the protein CASSDRRRTENSPLHF. The full variable domain, in which reference TRBV25-1 and TRBJ1-6 provide the parts outside the CDR3, is EADIYQTPRYLVIGTGKKITLECSQTMGHDKMYWYQQDPGMELHLIHYSYGVNSTEKGDLSSESTVSRIRTEHFPLTLESARPSHTSQYLCASSDRRRTENSPLHFGNGTRLTVT.

This clonotype was counted between two and nine times. The V call is TRBV5-1, the J call TRBJ2-3; the D is unclear. Trimming left V 4 bases short and J 0 bases short, with 9 bases between. CDR1 SGHRS and CDR2 YFSETQ come from the germline V gene. The CDR3 runs 14 residues. The CDR3 is CASSGFRSTDTQYF. DNA for the CDR3: TGCGCCAGCAGCGGATTCAGGAGCACAGATACGCAGTATTTT.

The rearrangement uses TRBV28 and TRBJ2-7, with D maybe TRBD1 (6 bases). This CDR3 region has 14 residues. The germline V and J ends were trimmed by 4 bases and 2 bases, with 12 bases remaining between them. The germline V gene encodes CDR1 MDHEN and CDR2 SYDVKM. The CDR3 sequence is CASSSLRTAYEQYV. The CDR3 DNA is TGTGCCAGCAGTTCCCTTCGGACAGCCTACGAGCAGTACGTC.

This clonotype was detected many times. The genes are TRBV7-8 and TRBJ2-1; maybe TRBD2 (6 bases). This CDR3 region has 18 residues. V dropped 5 bases and J dropped 0 bases, with 20 bases sitting between them. Germline CDR1 reads SGHVS; CDR2 reads FQNEAQ. This CDR3 reads CASSRGIGTHSSYNEQFF. Written as DNA, the CDR3 is TGTGCCAGCAGCCGGGGGATCGGGACTCATAGCTCCTACAATGAGCAGTTCTTC.

CDR3 in DNA: TGTGCCAGCAGCTGGGACAGGAGCTCTCATGATGGCTACACCTTC. It specifies CASSWDRSSHDGYTF. This chain connects TRBV12-3 or TRBV12-4 to TRBJ1-2, with TRBD1 matching over 8 bases. V lost 6 bases to trimming and J lost 6 bases; unmatched junction nucleotides: 12. The CDR3 runs to 15 residues.

The V and J genes are TRBV20-1 and TRBJ1-6; tentative D call: TRBD1 (5 bases). Germline values: CDR1 DFQATT, CDR2 SNEGSKA (reference sequence). The CDR3 is made up of 14 amino acids. The V end lost 6 bases, the J end lost 0 bases, and 9 bases lay between the germline ends. The CDR3 protein is CSAGDSSYNSPLHF. DNA for the CDR3: TGCAGTGCAGGCGACAGCTCCTATAATTCACCCCTCCACTTT.

This clonotype has a handful of counts. This chain joins TRBV7-3 and TRBJ2-4, with 8 bases that match TRBD2. Germline assignment: CDR1 SGHTA and CDR2 FQGTGA. This CDR3 contains 18 residues. J gave up 5 bases and V 0 bases, and 12 bases lay outside the gene matches. As DNA, the CDR3 is TGTGCCAGCAGCTTAACCCGCCTGGACGCGGGGGGACAAAACATTCAGTACTTC. Translation: CASSLTRLDAGGQNIQYF.

This clonotype has a handful of counts. This rearrangement joins TRBV10-3 to TRBJ1-5, with a possible D match to TRBD1 (5 bases). Germline-derived CDR1 and CDR2 are ENHRY and SYGVKD. Trimming shortened V by 0 bases and J by 3 bases, and 9 bases separated the two germline ends. This CDR3 has 15 amino acids. This CDR3 is CAISESGHFNQPQHF. The CDR3 nucleotides read TGTGCCATCAGTGAGTCGGGGCATTTCAATCAGCCCCAGCATTTT.

V usage is TRBV5-1 and J usage is TRBJ1-3; possibly TRBD1 for D (5 bases). This CDR3 contains 16 residues. V lost 0 bases, J lost 1 base, and 11 bases lay in between. Germline V gives CDR1 SGHRS, CDR2 YFSETQ. The CDR3 bases are TGCGCCAGCAGCTTGGGTTCAGGGCCTTCTGGAAACACCATATATTTT. Its protein is CASSLGSGPSGNTIYF.

This clonotype has only a few counts. This chain uses TRBV11-2 with TRBJ2-3; 11 nucleotides agree with TRBD2. Germline V CDR1 and CDR2: SGHAT, FQNNGV. Trimming at V came to 5 bases and at J to 7 bases, leaving 14 bases not matched to a gene. The CDR3 sequence is 17 residues long. The DNA for the CDR3 is TGTGCCAGCAGCCAGGGGCCCGGACTAGCGGGTGAGAATACGCAGTATTTT. It encodes CASSQGPGLAGENTQYF.

This clonotype came up a few times. The chain has TRBV5-6 and TRBJ1-6; no clear D. Trimming removed 6 bases from V and 6 bases from J, with 10 bases in between. This CDR3 has 13 amino acids. CDR1 is SGHDT and CDR2 is YYEEEE in the germline V gene. The CDR3 DNA reads TGTGCCAGCACCCAAGCGGTTAATTCACCCCTCCACTTT. It is translated as CASTQAVNSPLHF.

V is TRBV6-5 and J is TRBJ2-3; D is undetermined. The CDR3 is 13 amino acids. Deletions cut 0 bases from V and 9 bases from J, with 10 bases between. Germline CDR1 and CDR2: MNHEY and SVGAGI. The CDR3 region has the DNA TGTGCCAGCAGTTACTCGAGAAGTTCGACGCAGTATTTT. The encoded protein is CASSYSRSSTQYF.

This clonotype showed up just a few times. This sequence joins TRBV7-6 and TRBJ2-1; 13 bases fit TRBD2. This CDR3 is 17 amino acids long. The V segment lost 1 base and the J segment 3 bases; nucleotides outside the gene matches: 3. CDR1 is SGHVS, CDR2 FNYEAQ, per germline. DNA for the CDR3: TGTGCCAGCAGCTTAGGGACTAGCGGGGGTCGCTACAATGAGCAGTTCTTC. Protein product: CASSLGTSGGRYNEQFF.

This clonotype has a handful of counts. This chain connects TRBV20-1 to TRBJ1-6; D remains ambiguous. Trimming left V 3 bases short and J 7 bases short, with 13 bases between. Germline CDR1 is DFQATT and CDR2 is SNEGSKA (reference sequence). The CDR3 loop spans 14 amino acids. The CDR3 DNA reads TGCAGTGCTAGCCATGGGTTCGGAAATTCACCCCTCCACTTT. Translation gives CSASHGFGNSPLHF.

This clonotype has just a few counts. V gene TRBV27 combines with J gene TRBJ1-6; TRBD1 might be the D (5 bases). Trimming stripped 4 bases from V and 9 bases from J, with 13 bases between. The CDR3 covers 14 residues. Germline V CDR1 and CDR2: MNHEY, SMNVEV (reference sequence). This CDR3 is CASSSPQGPSPLHF. CDR3 coding DNA: TGTGCCAGCAGTTCTCCGCAGGGTCCTTCACCCCTCCACTTT.

This clonotype occurred a few times. The chain links TRBV6-5 to TRBJ1-2; no firm D call. V lost 10 bases and J lost 3, with 15 bases in between. CDR3 length equals 13 residues. Germline CDR1 and CDR2: MNHEY and SVGAGI. The CDR3 reads CATRRDMHYGYTF. CDR3 in DNA: TGTGCCACCCGGCGGGATATGCACTATGGCTACACCTTC.

Comment on this clonotype: Its ends do not fully match the called genes, so a read error is possible. As DNA, the CDR3 is TGTGCCAGCAGCCAAGATACACAGGGGCCGGCCTTC. Translated: CASSQDTQGPAF. The rearrangement uses TRBV4-2 and TRBJ2-1; 7 positions match TRBD1. CDR3 length: 12 amino acids. Germline V gene data show CDR1 as LGHNA and CDR2 as YNFKEQ.

This clonotype was recorded many times. The V call is TRBV20-1, the J call TRBJ1-4; TRBD1 matches at 9 bases. Trimming cost V 4 bases and J 5 bases; bases outside gene matches: 8. CDR1 is DFQATT and CDR2 is SNEGSKA in the germline V gene (reference sequence). CDR3 size: 15 residues. Here the CDR3 DNA reads TGCAGTGCTAAGCCCGGACAGGGGAAAAATGAAAAACTGTTTTTT. Translated, it gives CSAKPGQGKNEKLFF.